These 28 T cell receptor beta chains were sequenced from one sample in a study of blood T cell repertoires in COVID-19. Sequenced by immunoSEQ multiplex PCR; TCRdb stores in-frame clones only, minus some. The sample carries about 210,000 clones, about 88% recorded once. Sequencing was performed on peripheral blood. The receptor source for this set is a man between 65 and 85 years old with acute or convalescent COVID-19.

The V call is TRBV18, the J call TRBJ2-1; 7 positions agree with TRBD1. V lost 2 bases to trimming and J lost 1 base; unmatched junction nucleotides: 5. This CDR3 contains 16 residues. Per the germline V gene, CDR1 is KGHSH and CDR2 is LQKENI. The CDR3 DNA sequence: TGTGCCAGCTCACCAGTAGGACAGGTGTCCTACAATGAGCAGTTCTTC. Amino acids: CASSPVGQVSYNEQFF.

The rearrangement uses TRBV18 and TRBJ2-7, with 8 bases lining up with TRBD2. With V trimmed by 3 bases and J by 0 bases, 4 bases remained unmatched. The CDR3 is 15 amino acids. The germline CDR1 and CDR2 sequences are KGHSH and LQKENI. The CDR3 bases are TGTGCCAGCTCACCGTCCGGGACTAGCTCCTACGAGCAGTACTTC. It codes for CASSPSGTSSYEQYF.

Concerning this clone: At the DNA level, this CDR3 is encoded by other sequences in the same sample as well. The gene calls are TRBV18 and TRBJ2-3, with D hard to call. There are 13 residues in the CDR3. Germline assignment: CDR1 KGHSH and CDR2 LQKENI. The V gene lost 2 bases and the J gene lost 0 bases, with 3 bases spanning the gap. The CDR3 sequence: CASSPSSTDTQYF. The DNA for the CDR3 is TGTGCCAGCTCACCATCGAGCACAGATACGCAGTATTTT.

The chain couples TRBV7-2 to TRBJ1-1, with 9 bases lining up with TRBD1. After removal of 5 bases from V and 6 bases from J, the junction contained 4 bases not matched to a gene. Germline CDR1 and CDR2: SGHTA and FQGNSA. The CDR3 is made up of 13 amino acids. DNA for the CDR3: TGTGCCAGCAGCCGGGACAGGGTGGCTGAAGCTTTCTTT. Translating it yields CASSRDRVAEAFF.

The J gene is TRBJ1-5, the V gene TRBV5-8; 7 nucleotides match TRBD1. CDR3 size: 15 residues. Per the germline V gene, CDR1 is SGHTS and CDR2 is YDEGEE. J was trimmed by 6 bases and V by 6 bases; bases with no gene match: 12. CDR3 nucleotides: TGTGCCAGCACCCTGGGGCAGGGGGGCGCTCAGCCCCAGCATTTT. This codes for CASTLGQGGAQPQHF.

Here the CDR3 reads CASSVVGQNYGYTF. The CDR3 bases are TGTGCCAGCAGCGTAGTTGGCCAGAACTATGGCTACACCTTC. The chain has TRBV9 and TRBJ1-2, with no clear D. V gave up 0 bases and J gave up 2 bases, with 8 bases separating them. The CDR3 is 14 amino acids. Germline CDR1 is SGDLS and CDR2 is YYNGEE.

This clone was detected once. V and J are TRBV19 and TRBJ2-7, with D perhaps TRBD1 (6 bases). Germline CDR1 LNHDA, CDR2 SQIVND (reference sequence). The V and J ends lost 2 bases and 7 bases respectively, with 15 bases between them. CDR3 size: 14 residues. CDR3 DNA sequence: TGTGCCAGTAGTATAAGTGGGGGCCGGGCTGAGCAGTACTTC. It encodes CASSISGGRAEQYF.

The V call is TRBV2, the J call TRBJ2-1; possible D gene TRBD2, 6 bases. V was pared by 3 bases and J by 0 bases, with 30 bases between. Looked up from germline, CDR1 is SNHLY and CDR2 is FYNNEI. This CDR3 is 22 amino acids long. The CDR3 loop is CASSDPGWGEDTHQLSYNEQFF. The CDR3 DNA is TGTGCCAGCAGTGATCCAGGTTGGGGGGAGGACACTCACCAACTCTCCTACAATGAGCAGTTCTTC.

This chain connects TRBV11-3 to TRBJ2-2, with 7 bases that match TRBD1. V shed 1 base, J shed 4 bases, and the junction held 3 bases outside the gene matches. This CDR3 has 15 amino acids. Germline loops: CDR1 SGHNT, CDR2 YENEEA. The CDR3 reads CASSLAAGGTGELFF. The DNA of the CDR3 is TGTGCCAGCAGCTTAGCCGCAGGGGGCACCGGGGAGCTGTTTTTT.

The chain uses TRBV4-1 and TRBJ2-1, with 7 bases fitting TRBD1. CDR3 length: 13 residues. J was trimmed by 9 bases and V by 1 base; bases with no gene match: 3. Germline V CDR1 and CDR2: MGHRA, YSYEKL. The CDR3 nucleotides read TGCGCCAGCAGCCAAGTAGGGGGCAGTGAGCAGTTCTTC. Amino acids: CASSQVGGSEQFF.

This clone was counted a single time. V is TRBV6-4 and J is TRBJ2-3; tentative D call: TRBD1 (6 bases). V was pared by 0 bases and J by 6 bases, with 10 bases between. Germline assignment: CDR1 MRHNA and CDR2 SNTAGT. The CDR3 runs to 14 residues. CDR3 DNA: TGTGCCAGCAGTGACTCAGGGGGAATCGATACGCAGTATTTT. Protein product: CASSDSGGIDTQYF.

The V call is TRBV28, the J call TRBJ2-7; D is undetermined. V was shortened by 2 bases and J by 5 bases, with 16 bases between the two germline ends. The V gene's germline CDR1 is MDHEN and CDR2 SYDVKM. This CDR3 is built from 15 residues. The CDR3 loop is CASSLGRRSIDEQYF. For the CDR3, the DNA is TGTGCCAGCAGTTTAGGTAGGCGGTCCATCGACGAGCAGTACTTC.

In DNA form, the CDR3 reads TGCGCCAGCAGCCCACAAGGGACTAGTGCCTACGAGCAGTACTTC. It translates to CASSPQGTSAYEQYF. V gene TRBV4-1 combines with J gene TRBJ2-7, with 8 bases matching TRBD2. CDR1 and CDR2 from the germline V gene are MGHRA and YSYEKL. The CDR3 loop spans 15 amino acids. The trim removed 4 bases at V and 2 bases at J, leaving 7 bases unmatched.

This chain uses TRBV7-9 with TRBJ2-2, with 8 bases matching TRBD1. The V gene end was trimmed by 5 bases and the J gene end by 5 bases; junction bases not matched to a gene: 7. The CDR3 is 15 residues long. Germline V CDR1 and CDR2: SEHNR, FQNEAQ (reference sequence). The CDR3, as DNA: TGTGCCAGCAGCCCTGGACAGGGTTGGACCGGGGAGCTGTTTTTT. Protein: CASSPGQGWTGELFF.

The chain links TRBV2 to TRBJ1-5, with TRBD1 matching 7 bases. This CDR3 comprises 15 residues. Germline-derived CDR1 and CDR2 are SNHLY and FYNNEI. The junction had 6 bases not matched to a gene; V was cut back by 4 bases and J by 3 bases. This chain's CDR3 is CASSAVDRDNQPQHF. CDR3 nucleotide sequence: TGTGCCAGCAGTGCTGTAGACAGGGACAATCAGCCCCAGCATTTT.

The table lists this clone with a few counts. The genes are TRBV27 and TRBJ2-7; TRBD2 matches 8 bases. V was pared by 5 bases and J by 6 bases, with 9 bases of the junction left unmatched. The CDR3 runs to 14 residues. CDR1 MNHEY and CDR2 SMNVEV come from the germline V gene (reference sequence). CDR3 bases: TGTGCCAGCAGTAGAGCGGGAGCCGTGGGCGAGCAGTACTTC. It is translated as CASSRAGAVGEQYF.

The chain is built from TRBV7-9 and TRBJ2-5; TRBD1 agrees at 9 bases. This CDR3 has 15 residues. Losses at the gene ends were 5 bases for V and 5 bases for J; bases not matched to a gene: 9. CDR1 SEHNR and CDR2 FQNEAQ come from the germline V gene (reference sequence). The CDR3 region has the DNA TGTGCCAGCAGCGATGGGGACAGGGTGGGTGAGACCCAGTACTTC. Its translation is CASSDGDRVGETQYF.

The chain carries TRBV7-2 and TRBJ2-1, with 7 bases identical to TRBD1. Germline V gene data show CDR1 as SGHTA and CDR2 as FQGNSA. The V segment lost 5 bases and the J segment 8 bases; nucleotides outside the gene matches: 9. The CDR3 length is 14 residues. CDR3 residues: CASSPQQGFHEQFF. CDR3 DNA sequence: TGTGCCAGCAGCCCCCAACAGGGGTTCCATGAGCAGTTCTTC. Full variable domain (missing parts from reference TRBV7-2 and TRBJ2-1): GAGVSQSPSNKVTEKGKDVELRCDPISGHTALYWYRQSLGQGLEFLIYFQGNSAPDKSGLPSDRFSAERTGGSVSTLTIQRTQQEDSAVYLCASSPQQGFHEQFFGPGTRLTVL.

DNA of the CDR3: TGTGCCAGTAGTTCCTCCTTACTAGCGGCTAGCACAGATACGCAGTATTTT. This translates into CASSSSLLAASTDTQYF. The chain carries TRBV19 and TRBJ2-3, with 8 bases identical to TRBD2. The CDR3 runs 17 residues. CDR1 is LNHDA and CDR2 is SQIVND in the germline V gene (reference sequence). After removal of 5 bases from V and 0 bases from J, the junction contained 10 bases not matched to a gene.

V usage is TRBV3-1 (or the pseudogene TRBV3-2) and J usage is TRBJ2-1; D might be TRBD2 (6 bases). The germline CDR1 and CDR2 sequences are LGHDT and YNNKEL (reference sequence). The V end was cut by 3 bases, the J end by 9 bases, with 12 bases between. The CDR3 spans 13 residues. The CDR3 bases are TGTGCCAGCAGCCAGGGACTGTACGGTGAGCAGTTCTTC. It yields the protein CASSQGLYGEQFF.

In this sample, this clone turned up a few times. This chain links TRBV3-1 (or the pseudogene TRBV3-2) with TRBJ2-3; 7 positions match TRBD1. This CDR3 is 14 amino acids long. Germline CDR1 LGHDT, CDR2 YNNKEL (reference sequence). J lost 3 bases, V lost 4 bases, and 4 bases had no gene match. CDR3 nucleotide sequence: TGTGCCAGCAGCCGGGGACAGATAACAGATACGCAGTATTTT. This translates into CASSRGQITDTQYF.

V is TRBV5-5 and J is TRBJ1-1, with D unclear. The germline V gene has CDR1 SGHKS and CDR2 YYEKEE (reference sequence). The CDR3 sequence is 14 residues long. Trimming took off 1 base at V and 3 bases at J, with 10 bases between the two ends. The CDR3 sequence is CASSLISRDTEAFF. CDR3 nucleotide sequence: TGTGCCAGCAGCTTGATATCCCGGGACACTGAAGCTTTCTTT. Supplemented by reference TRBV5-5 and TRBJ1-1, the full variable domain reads DAGVTQSPTHLIKTRGQQVTLRCSPISGHKSVSWYQQVLGQGPQFIFQYYEKEERGRGNFPDRFSARQFPNYSSELNVNALLLGDSALYLCASSLISRDTEAFFGQGTRLTVV.

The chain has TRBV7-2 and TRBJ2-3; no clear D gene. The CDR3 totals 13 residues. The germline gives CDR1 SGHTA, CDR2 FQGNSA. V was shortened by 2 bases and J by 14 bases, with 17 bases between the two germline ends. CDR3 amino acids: CASSLLNGHPLYF. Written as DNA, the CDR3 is TGTGCCAGCAGCTTACTGAATGGGCACCCGCTGTATTTT.

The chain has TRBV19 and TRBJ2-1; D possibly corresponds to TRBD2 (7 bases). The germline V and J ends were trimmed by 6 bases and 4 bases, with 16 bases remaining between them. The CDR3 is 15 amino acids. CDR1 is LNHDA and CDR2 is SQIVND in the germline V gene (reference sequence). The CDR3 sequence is CASSLRGAMYNEQFF. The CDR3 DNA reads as TGTGCCAGTAGCCTTCGGGGGGCGATGTACAATGAGCAGTTCTTC.

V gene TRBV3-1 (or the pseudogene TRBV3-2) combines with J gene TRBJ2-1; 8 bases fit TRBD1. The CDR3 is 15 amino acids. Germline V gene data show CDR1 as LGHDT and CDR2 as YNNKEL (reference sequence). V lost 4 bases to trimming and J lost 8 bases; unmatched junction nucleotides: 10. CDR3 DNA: TGTGCCAGCAGCCCGGGACAGGCTCCTTTGTATGAGCAGTTCTTC. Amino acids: CASSPGQAPLYEQFF.

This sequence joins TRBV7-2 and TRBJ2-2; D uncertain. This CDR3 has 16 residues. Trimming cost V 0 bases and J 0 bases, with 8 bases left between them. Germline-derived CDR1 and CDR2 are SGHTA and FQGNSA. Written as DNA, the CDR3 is TGTGCCAGCAGCTTAGCGGAACAGTCGAACACCGGGGAGCTGTTTTTT. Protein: CASSLAEQSNTGELFF.

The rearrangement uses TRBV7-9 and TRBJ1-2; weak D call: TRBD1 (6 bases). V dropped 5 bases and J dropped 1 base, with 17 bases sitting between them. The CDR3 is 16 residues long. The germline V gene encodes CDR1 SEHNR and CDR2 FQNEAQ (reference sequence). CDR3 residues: CASSPRTGLDNYGYTF. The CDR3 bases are TGTGCCAGCAGCCCTCGAACAGGGTTAGATAACTATGGCTACACCTTC. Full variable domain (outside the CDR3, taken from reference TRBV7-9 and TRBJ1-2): DTGVSQNPRHKITKRGQNVTFRCDPISEHNRLYWYRQTLGQGPEFLTYFQNEAQLEKSRLLSDRFSAERPKGSFSTLEIQRTEQGDSAMYLCASSPRTGLDNYGYTFGSGTRLTVV.

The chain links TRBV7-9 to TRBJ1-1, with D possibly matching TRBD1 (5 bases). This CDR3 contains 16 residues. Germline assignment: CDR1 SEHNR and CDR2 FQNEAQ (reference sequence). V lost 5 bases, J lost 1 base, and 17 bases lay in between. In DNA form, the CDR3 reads TGTGCCAGCAGCACGACAGCGGGGAGGGAGAACACTGAAGCTTTCTTT. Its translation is CASSTTAGRENTEAFF.